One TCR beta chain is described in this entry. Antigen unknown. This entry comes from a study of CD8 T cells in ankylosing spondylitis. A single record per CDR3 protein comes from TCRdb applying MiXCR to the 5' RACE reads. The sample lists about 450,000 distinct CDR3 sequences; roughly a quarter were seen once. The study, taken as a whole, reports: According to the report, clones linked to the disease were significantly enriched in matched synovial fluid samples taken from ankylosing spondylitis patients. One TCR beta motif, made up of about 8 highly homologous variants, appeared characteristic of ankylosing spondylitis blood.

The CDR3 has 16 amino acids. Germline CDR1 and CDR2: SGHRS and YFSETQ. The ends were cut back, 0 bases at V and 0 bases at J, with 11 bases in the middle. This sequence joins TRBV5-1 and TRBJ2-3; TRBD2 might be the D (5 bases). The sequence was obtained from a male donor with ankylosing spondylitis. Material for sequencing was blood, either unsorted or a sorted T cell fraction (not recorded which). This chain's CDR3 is CASSLAGFTSTDTQYF. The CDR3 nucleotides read TGCGCCAGCAGCTTGGCGGGGTTTACTAGCACAGATACGCAGTATTTT.